This TCR beta chain appears in the sequencing data of a study of shared clonotypes between healthy human individuals. This CDR3 is 15 amino acids long. Germline lookup yields CDR1 SGHDT and CDR2 YYEEEE. The V gene lost 1 base and the J gene lost 3 bases, with 13 bases spanning the gap. In the case of this clone: Antigen: not known.

Researchers divided each subset's genomic DNA evenly across several immunoSEQ plates. Generated by immunoSEQ multiplex PCR, the TCRdb table keeps only in-frame clones and is missing some. The sample carries approximately 1.9 million clones, around 95% recorded once. General study results and limits: A limitation of the genetic and exposure-history diversity represented arose from few donors. Deeper or shallower sequencing was expected to change how clonotypes are shared among donors.

Naive CD8 isolation took CD45RO-negative cells positively selected for CCR7 and excluded terminally differentiated effector memory CD45RA+ cells. The clonotype comes from a man between 18 and 29 years old in good health. Some clones in this sample may be carry-over from other donors' samples. Sequencing was performed on naive CD8+ T cells from PBMCs. This chain joins TRBV5-6 and TRBJ2-5; the D is unclear. This CDR3 is CASSLQRDMEETQYF. CDR3 nucleotides: TGTGCCAGCAGCTTGCAAAGAGACATGGAAGAGACCCAGTACTTC.